The 9 T cell receptor beta chains below come from one sample, sequenced in a study of shared clonotypes between healthy human individuals. Measured with immunoSEQ multiplex PCR; TCRdb has only the in-frame clones, and not every one. Counted here are 2 million or so clones, roughly 96% occurring once; the ten biggest clones make up roughly 0.13%. Material: naive CD4+ T cells sorted from blood. As for subset: CD45RA+ positively selected. The receptors come from a man between 18 and 29 years old in good health.

This CDR3 reads CASTPSRVETQYF. The CDR3 DNA is TGTGCCAGCACCCCATCCCGCGTCGAGACCCAGTACTTC. The V call is TRBV28, the J call TRBJ2-5, with D uncertain. The CDR3 consists of 13 residues. V was shortened by 7 bases and J by 5 bases, with 14 bases between the two germline ends. Germline CDR1 and CDR2: MDHEN and SYDVKM. Variable domain in full (rest from reference TRBV28 and TRBJ2-5): DVKVTQSSRYLVKRTGEKVFLECVQDMDHENMFWYRQDPGLGLRLIYFSYDVKMKEKGDIPEGYSVSREKKERFSLILESASTNQTSMYLCASTPSRVETQYFGPGTRLLVL.

The chain links TRBV30 to TRBJ2-3; D unresolved. The V end was cut by 5 bases, the J end by 2 bases, with 5 bases between. This CDR3 spans 11 amino acids. The germline V gene has CDR1 GTSNPN and CDR2 SVGIG (reference sequence). The CDR3 is CAWEVTDTQYF. Here the CDR3 DNA reads TGTGCCTGGGAGGTCACAGATACGCAGTATTTT.

The gene calls are TRBV5-6 and TRBJ2-1, with D uncertain. CDR1 and CDR2 from the germline V gene are SGHDT and YYEEEE. The CDR3 has 16 amino acids. V was pared by 1 base and J by 2 bases, with 13 bases between. Written as DNA, the CDR3 is TGTGCCAGCAGCTTGTACGGATTACGAGCCTACAATGAGCAGTTCTTC. Protein product: CASSLYGLRAYNEQFF.

The V gene is TRBV28, the J gene TRBJ2-7, with D possibly matching TRBD2 (5 bases). Trimming removed 4 bases from V and 3 bases from J, with 13 bases in between. CDR1 is MDHEN and CDR2 is SYDVKM in the germline V gene. CDR3 length: 14 amino acids. For the CDR3, the DNA is TGTGCCAGCAGTTATAAGACCCGGGACTACGAGCAGTACTTC. Protein product: CASSYKTRDYEQYF.

The chain employs TRBV5-1 and TRBJ2-5; the D gene is possibly TRBD1 (6 bases). Germline lookup yields CDR1 SGHRS and CDR2 YFSETQ. The CDR3 loop spans 13 amino acids. V lost 5 bases, J lost 4 bases, and 12 bases lay in between. The chain's CDR3 is CASRPSGVETQYF. As DNA, the CDR3 is TGCGCCAGCAGACCCTCAGGGGTAGAGACCCAGTACTTC. The whole variable domain, filled in from reference TRBV5-1 and TRBJ2-5, reads KAGVTQTPRYLIKTRGQQVTLSCSPISGHRSVSWYQQTPGQGLQFLFEYFSETQRNKGNFPGRFSGRQFSNSRSEMNVSTLELGDSALYLCASRPSGVETQYFGPGTRLLVL.

About this clone: A much larger clone is a single base away; this may be a read error. The J gene is TRBJ1-1, the V gene TRBV5-4; TRBD1 agrees at 9 bases. Germline CDR1 and CDR2: SGHNT and YYREEE (reference sequence). The CDR3 extends over 14 amino acids. V lost 5 bases, J lost 1 base, and 3 bases stayed unmatched. CDR3 nucleotide sequence: TGTGCCAGCAGGCCGGGACAGGGGAACACTGAAGCTTTCTTT. This translates into CASRPGQGNTEAFF.

Concerning this clone itself: Different DNA sequences within this sample yield the same CDR3. The chain combines TRBV5-1 with TRBJ1-1, with a possible D match to TRBD1 (5 bases). The CDR3 runs 14 residues. Germline values: CDR1 SGHRS, CDR2 YFSETQ. V lost 0 bases, J lost 5 bases, and 11 bases lay in between. CDR3 DNA sequence: TGCGCCAGCAGCTTGGCAGGGTTCGGAACTGAAGCTTTCTTT. It encodes CASSLAGFGTEAFF.

For the CDR3, the DNA is TGTGCCAGTAGAGGGGCTGGGGCCAACGTCCTGACTTTC. Amino acids: CASRGAGANVLTF. The chain links TRBV19 to TRBJ2-6, with D possibly TRBD1 on 5 matching bases. Looked up from germline, CDR1 is LNHDA and CDR2 is SQIVND (reference sequence). CDR3 length equals 13 residues. Trimming stripped 6 bases from V and 2 bases from J, with 5 bases between.

Only one count was recorded for this clone. The chain recombines TRBV7-9 with TRBJ1-2; D perhaps matches TRBD1 (6 bases). V lost 5 bases and J lost 5, with 21 bases in between. Germline values: CDR1 SEHNR, CDR2 FQNEAQ (reference sequence). This CDR3 comprises 16 residues. CDR3 in DNA: TGTGCCAGCAGCCGACCTGAAGCAGGGGAAAGGTATGGCTACACCTTC. Translation: CASSRPEAGERYGYTF.